The 14 T cell receptor beta chains presented below share a single source sample, sequenced in a study of cytomegalovirus exposure and HLA in healthy donors. The PCR employed 60 Vbeta primers together with 13 Jbeta primers. Profiled with immunoSEQ multiplex PCR; TCRdb holds only in-frame clones, not every one. The table has about 120,000 clones, roughly 18% seen once. The sequenced sample was PBMCs. Receptors originate from a female donor in good health and CMV-seropositive.

The V gene is TRBV5-1, the J gene TRBJ1-5; TRBD1 matches 12 bases. Germline-derived CDR1 and CDR2 are SGHRS and YFSETQ. Germline trimming cut 3 bases from V and 5 bases from J; bases unmatched to any gene: 3. The CDR3 sequence is 15 residues long. The CDR3 DNA follows: TGCGCCAGCAGCTCCGGGACAGGGGGCTATCAGCCCCAGCATTTT. Amino acids: CASSSGTGGYQPQHF.

This chain joins TRBV27 and TRBJ1-1; D not resolved. The CDR3 consists of 13 residues. The V gene lost 6 bases and the J gene lost 1 base, with 9 bases spanning the gap. CDR1 is MNHEY and CDR2 is SMNVEV in the germline V gene (reference sequence). CDR3 bases: TGTGCCAGCAGCTCCTATCAGAACACTGAAGCTTTCTTT. This encodes CASSSYQNTEAFF.

J is TRBJ2-1 and V is TRBV20-1; 7 nucleotides match TRBD2. CDR1 DFQATT and CDR2 SNEGSKA come from the germline V gene (reference sequence). The CDR3 has 11 amino acids. The J segment lost 8 bases and the V segment lost 8 bases, leaving 6 bases of the junction unmatched. The CDR3 loop reads CSLQRGYEQFF. The CDR3 region has the DNA TGCAGTCTCCAGCGGGGCTATGAGCAGTTCTTC.

The genes are TRBV7-8 and TRBJ1-4, with TRBD1 matching over 11 bases. From germline, CDR1 is SGHVS and CDR2 FQNEAQ. The CDR3 has 15 amino acids. V dropped 2 bases and J dropped 7; count of bases not matched to a gene: 3. The CDR3 loop is CASSLRTGGGEKLFF. CDR3 bases: TGTGCCAGCAGCTTAAGGACAGGGGGCGGTGAAAAACTGTTTTTT.

The chain carries TRBV27 and TRBJ2-1, with a weak D call TRBD1 (6 bases). Germline lookup yields CDR1 MNHEY and CDR2 SMNVEV (reference sequence). The CDR3 extends over 17 amino acids. V was shortened by 3 bases and J by 4 bases, with 19 bases between the two germline ends. For the CDR3, the DNA is TGTGCCAGCAGTTTCGTGTCGGGACATAACCTTTACAATGAGCAGTTCTTC. Translated: CASSFVSGHNLYNEQFF.

V is TRBV7-9 and J is TRBJ2-7; unclear D gene. The V gene's germline CDR1 is SEHNR and CDR2 FQNEAQ (reference sequence). CDR3 length: 13 residues. V lost 3 bases to trimming and J lost 5 bases, with 11 bases between them. The chain's CDR3 is CASSFGGQDEQYF. The CDR3 DNA reads as TGTGCCAGCAGCTTCGGTGGGCAGGACGAGCAGTACTTC.

Only a few counts were recorded for this clone. The gene calls are TRBV6-5 and TRBJ2-1; TRBD1 agrees at 7 bases. V was clipped by 7 bases and J by 5 bases; unmatched bases: 5. This CDR3 contains 13 residues. In germline, CDR1 is MNHEY, CDR2 SVGAGI. CDR3 bases: TGTGCCAGCAAAAACAGGGGAAACAATGAGCAGTTCTTC. It specifies CASKNRGNNEQFF.

This clone has just a few counts. The chain uses TRBV30 and TRBJ1-5, with 7 nucleotides matching TRBD1. Trimming took 0 bases from V and 5 from J; bases not matched to a gene: 1. Germline CDR1 reads GTSNPN; CDR2 reads SVGIG (reference sequence). This CDR3 is 13 amino acids long. As DNA, the CDR3 is TGTGCCTGGAGTGTCACAGGGGATCAGCCCCAGCATTTT. Translation: CAWSVTGDQPQHF.

V is TRBV16 and J is TRBJ1-6; 8 positions agree with TRBD1. Germline assignment: CDR1 KGHSY and CDR2 FQNENV. V lost 4 bases to trimming and J lost 0 bases; unmatched junction nucleotides: 5. The CDR3 runs to 17 residues. The CDR3 coding sequence is TGTGCCAGCAGCCTTGACAGGGGAGGCTCCTATAATTCACCCCTCCACTTT. Its protein product is CASSLDRGGSYNSPLHF.

This sequence joins TRBV6-8 and TRBJ1-1, with D tentatively TRBD1 (5 bases). This CDR3 spans 15 amino acids. The V gene lost 2 bases and the J gene lost 2 bases, with 12 bases spanning the gap. The germline gives CDR1 MNHGY, CDR2 SAAAGT. The CDR3 spells CASSYPGGGNTEAFF. As DNA, the CDR3 is TGTGCCAGCAGTTACCCCGGGGGGGGAAACACTGAAGCTTTCTTT.

Notes on this clone: Other DNA sequences of this sample code for an identical CDR3. The rearrangement joins TRBV4-2 to TRBJ1-3; D possibly corresponds to TRBD1 (6 bases). Germline V gives CDR1 LGHNA, CDR2 YNFKEQ. The CDR3 runs to 15 residues. V was clipped by 2 bases and J by 1 base, with 9 bases between them. The CDR3 sequence is CASSQRQVSGNTIYF. Written as DNA, the CDR3 is TGTGCCAGCAGCCAAAGACAGGTGTCTGGAAACACCATATATTTT.

This clone was seen a few times. V is TRBV2 and J is TRBJ1-2, with D possibly TRBD1 on 6 matching bases. The V and J ends lost 6 bases and 7 bases respectively, with 18 bases between them. Per the germline V gene, CDR1 is SNHLY and CDR2 is FYNNEI. The CDR3 is 14 residues long. CDR3 sequence reads: CASSKESPQGGYTF. In DNA form, the CDR3 reads TGTGCCAGCAGCAAAGAGTCCCCACAGGGTGGCTACACCTTC. The full variable domain, in which reference TRBV2 and TRBJ1-2 provide the parts outside the CDR3, is EPEVTQTPSHQVTQMGQEVILRCVPISNHLYFYWYRQILGQKVEFLVSFYNNEISEKSEIFDDQFSVERPDGSNFTLKIRSTKLEDSAMYFCASSKESPQGGYTFGSGTRLTVV.

The sample holds a few counts of this clone. The chain combines TRBV11-2 with TRBJ2-1, with a possible D match to TRBD2 (6 bases). CDR1 SGHAT and CDR2 FQNNGV come from the germline V gene. Trimming cost V 0 bases and J 9 bases, with 18 bases left between them. The CDR3 length is 16 residues. The CDR3 is CASSLEPGLIGSEQFF. The CDR3 DNA is TGTGCCAGCAGCTTAGAACCGGGACTCATTGGCAGTGAGCAGTTCTTC.

The rearrangement links TRBV10-2 to TRBJ2-7; D is perhaps TRBD2 (6 bases). Germline V gene lookup returns CDR1 WSHSY and CDR2 SAAADI. Trimming left V 2 bases short and J 6 bases short, with 17 bases between. The CDR3 sequence is 15 residues long. DNA for the CDR3: TGCGCCAGCAGTGAGAGGCTCAGCGGGCTAGTCGAGCAGTACTTC. Translated, it gives CASSERLSGLVEQYF.